This T cell receptor (beta chain) was recovered during a study of control samples from healthy donors and cancer patients. J gave up 6 bases and V 2 bases, and 14 bases lay outside the gene matches. The CDR3 totals 17 residues. CDR1 is GTSNPN, CDR2 SVGIG, per germline (reference sequence). Repertoires were generated with immunoSEQ multiplex PCR, while TCRdb's copy carries only in-frame clones and drops some. The sample consists of 150,000 to 200,000 clones, roughly 90% of them appearing once. The sequence came from a man aged 30 to 45 in good health. Sequenced material: blood. This chain links TRBV30 with TRBJ2-2; 8 positions match TRBD2. CDR3 sequence reads: CAWSLTRGTSNPGELFF. The CDR3 DNA follows: TGTGCCTGGAGTTTAACCCGGGGGACTAGTAACCCCGGGGAGCTGTTTTTT.